Sequencing of this T cell receptor beta chain was carried out in a study of glioma-infiltrating T cells. V dropped 8 bases and J dropped 1; count of bases not matched to a gene: 7. The CDR3 consists of 14 residues. CDR1 SEHNR and CDR2 FQNEAQ come from the germline V gene (reference sequence). TCR alpha and beta CDR3 regions were amplified from RNA using iRepertoire nested multiplex PCR. One entry per CDR3 protein results from TCRdb running MiXCR on the multiplex PCR reads. The data hold some 85,000 distinct CDR3 sequences, with 23% observed a single time. This sequence joins TRBV7-9 and TRBJ1-1, with 7 bases aligning to TRBD1. This TCR came from a human donor with low-grade glioma or glioblastoma, undergoing nonglioma brain surgery, or in good health (not recorded which). Sequenced material: glioma tissue, nonneoplastic brain tissue, or PBMCs (not recorded which). CDR3 loop: CASGMTGRNTEAFF. For the CDR3, the DNA is TGTGCCAGCGGAATGACAGGGAGGAACACTGAAGCTTTCTTT.